This T cell receptor (beta chain) was identified in a study of T cell repertoires in cytomegalovirus infection. Study summary: Epitope selection comprised recently identified HLA-C-restricted CMV epitopes and well-studied HLA-B-restricted CMV epitopes. It can be stated that public TCR beta signatures indicated CMV infection as well as a matching HLA type.

Study results and limitations: Clonotype analysis showed dominance of the ex vivo response by HLA-C-restricted CMV-specific TCR beta clonotypes.

TCRdb used MiXCR to reprocess the reads, holding one entry per CDR3 protein. The sample shows approximately 1,000,000 distinct CDR3 sequences, approximately 33% of them seen only once. This clonotype has more than one count but fewer than ten. The antigen is not known. The TCR sequence derives from a human donor in good health (CMV status not recorded). Some clones in this sample may be carry-over from other donors' samples. The specimen comprised cultured CD8+ T cells from PBMCs, sampled from culture after CMV antigen stimulation.

The CDR3 region is CASRADYEQYF. In DNA, the CDR3 is TGTGCCAGCAGGGCCGACTACGAGCAGTACTTC. The chain uses TRBV2 and TRBJ2-7, with D unclear. V was pared by 6 bases and J by 3 bases, with 6 bases between. Germline-derived CDR1 and CDR2 are SNHLY and FYNNEI. This CDR3 contains 11 residues.